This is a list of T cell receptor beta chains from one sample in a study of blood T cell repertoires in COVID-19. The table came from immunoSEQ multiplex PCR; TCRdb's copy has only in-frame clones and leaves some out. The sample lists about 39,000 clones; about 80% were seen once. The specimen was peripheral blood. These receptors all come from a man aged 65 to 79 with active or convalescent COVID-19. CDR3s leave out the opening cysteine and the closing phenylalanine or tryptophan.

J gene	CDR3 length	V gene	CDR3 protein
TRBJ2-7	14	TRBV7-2	ASSLFSSGGQNEQY
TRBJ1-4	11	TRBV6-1	ASSTGLGEKLF
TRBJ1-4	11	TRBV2	ASSPSGGEKLF
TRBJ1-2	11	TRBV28	ATIVQQGAGYT
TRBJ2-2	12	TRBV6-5	ASGAGPSTGELF
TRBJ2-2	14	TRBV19	ASTTGGQGITGELF
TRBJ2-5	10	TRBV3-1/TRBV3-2	ASSRGQETQY
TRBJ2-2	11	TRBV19	ASSLTGFGELF
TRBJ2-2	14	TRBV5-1	ASSLGGQTNTGELF
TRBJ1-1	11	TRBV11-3	ASSLVRNTEAF
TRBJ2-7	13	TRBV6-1	ASSEERGGLYEQY
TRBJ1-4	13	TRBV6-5	ASRYAGTGPEKLF
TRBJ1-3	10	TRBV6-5	ASRTERNTIY
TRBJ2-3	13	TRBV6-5	ASSYSRRGPDTQY
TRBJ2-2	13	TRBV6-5	ASRPLHVLVGELF
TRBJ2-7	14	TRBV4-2	ASSPNLQGMNYEQY
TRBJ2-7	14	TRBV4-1	ASSQDSWQGVYEQY
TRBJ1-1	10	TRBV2	ASGRQGSEAF
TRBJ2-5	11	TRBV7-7	ASRPSGVKTQY
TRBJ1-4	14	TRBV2	ASGSGQGFGKEKLF
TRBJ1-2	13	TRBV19	ASSIPGLLNYGYT
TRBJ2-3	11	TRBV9	ASSDSSTDTQY
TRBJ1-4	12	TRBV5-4	ASSFTGGNEKLF
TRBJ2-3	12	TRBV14	ASSQISGALNKY
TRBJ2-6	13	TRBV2	ASRNQGYGANVLT
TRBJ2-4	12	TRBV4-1	ASSQAQGQNIQY
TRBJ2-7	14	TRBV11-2	ASSSQMAGFSYEQY
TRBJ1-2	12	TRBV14	ASSRQGATEGYT
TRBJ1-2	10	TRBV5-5	ASSPRVDGYT
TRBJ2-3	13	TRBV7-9	ASSLGLLATSTQY
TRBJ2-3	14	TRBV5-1	ASSLGGVGGTDTQY
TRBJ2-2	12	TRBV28	ASSLSGGTGELF
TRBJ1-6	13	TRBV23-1	ASLDRGGYNSPLH
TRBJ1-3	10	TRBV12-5	ASGSEGNTIY
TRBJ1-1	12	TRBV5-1	ASSVTGMNTEAF